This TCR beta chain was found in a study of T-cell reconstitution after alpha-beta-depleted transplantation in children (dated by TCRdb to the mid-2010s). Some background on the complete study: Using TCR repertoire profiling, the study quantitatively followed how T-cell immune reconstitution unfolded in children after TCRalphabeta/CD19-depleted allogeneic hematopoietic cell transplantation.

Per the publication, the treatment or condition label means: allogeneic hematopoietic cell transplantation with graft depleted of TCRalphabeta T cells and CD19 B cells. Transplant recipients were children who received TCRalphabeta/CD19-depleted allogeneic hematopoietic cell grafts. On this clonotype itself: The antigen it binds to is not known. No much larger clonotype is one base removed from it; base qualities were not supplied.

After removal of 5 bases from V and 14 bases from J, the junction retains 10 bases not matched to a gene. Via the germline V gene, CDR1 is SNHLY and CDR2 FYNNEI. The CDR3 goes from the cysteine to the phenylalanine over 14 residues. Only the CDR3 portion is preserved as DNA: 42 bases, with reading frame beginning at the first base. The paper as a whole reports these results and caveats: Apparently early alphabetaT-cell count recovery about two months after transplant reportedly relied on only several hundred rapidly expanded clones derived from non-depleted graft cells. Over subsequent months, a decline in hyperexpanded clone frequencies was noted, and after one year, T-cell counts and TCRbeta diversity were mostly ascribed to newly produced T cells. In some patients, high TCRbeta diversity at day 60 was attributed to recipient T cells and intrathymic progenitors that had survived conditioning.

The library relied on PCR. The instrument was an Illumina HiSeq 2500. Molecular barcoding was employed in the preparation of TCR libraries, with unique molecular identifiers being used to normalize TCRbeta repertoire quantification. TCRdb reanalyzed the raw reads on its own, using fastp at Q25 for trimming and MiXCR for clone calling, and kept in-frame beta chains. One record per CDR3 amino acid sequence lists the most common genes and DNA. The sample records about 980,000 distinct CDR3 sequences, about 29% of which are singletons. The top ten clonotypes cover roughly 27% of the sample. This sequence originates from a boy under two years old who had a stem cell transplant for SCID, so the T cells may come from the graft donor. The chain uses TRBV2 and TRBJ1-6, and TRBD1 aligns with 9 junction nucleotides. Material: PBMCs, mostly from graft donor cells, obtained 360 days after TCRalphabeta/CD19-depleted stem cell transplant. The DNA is TGTGCCAGCAGTAAGGACAGGGGCCCCTTGTCCCTCCACTTT. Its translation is CASSKDRGPLSLHF.